These T cell receptor beta chains were read from a single sample in a study of blood T cell repertoires in COVID-19. The method was immunoSEQ multiplex PCR; TCRdb's version includes in-frame clones alone and lacks a portion of them. Here the sample spans roughly 200,000 clones, over 75% being singletons. Sequenced sample: peripheral blood. The receptors come from a man in his 70s with active or convalescent COVID-19. CDR3s include the opening cysteine and the closing phenylalanine or tryptophan. A D gene is named only where the DNA matches it firmly. Some rows mark clone size as missing; the rest say once, few, many or name a class of expanded clone.

clone_size | d_call | j_call | v_call | cdr3_nt | cdr3_aa
. | TRBD2 | TRBJ2-5 | TRBV3-1/TRBV3-2 | TGTGCCAGCAGCCCTAGCGGGCCACAAGAGACCCAGTACTTC | CASSPSGPQETQYF
. | . | TRBJ2-5 | TRBV6-2/TRBV6-3 | TGTGCCAGCAGTTACTCGGCGGGGACCCAGTACTTC | CASSYSAGTQYF
. | . | TRBJ2-6 | TRBV27 | TGTGCCAGCATGGACATGTCCTCGGGGGCCAACGTCCTGACTTTC | CASMDMSSGANVLTF
. | . | TRBJ2-1 | TRBV5-6 | TGTGCCAGCAGTCTAGCCCCTAGCTCCTACAATGAGCAGTTCTTC | CASSLAPSSYNEQFF
few | . | TRBJ2-1 | TRBV19 | TGTGCCAGTAGTATTGAGGGCCACAATGAGCAGTTCTTC | CASSIEGHNEQFF
once | . | TRBJ2-7 | TRBV6-1 | TGTGCCAGCAGTGAAAAGAACAGGGCGAAGGGGTACTTC | CASSEKNRAKGYF
. | TRBD1 | TRBJ1-1 | TRBV11-2 | TGTGCCAGCAGCTTATATACCGGGACAGGGACGATGGGCACTGAAGCTTTCTTT | CASSLYTGTGTMGTEAFF
few | . | TRBJ2-7 | TRBV7-9 | TGTGCCAGCAGCCCTCAGGTAACCTACGAGCAGTACTTC | CASSPQVTYEQYF
. | . | TRBJ1-1 | TRBV3-1/TRBV3-2 | TGTGCCAGCAGCCCTTTCAGGGGTACTGAAGCTTTCTTT | CASSPFRGTEAFF
. | . | TRBJ2-2 | TRBV18 | TGTGCCAGCTCACCCTCGGGAAACGGGGAGCTGTTTTTT | CASSPSGNGELFF
. | TRBD1 | TRBJ2-1 | TRBV7-2 | TGTGCCAGCAGCACACGGGACAGACGAGTCGGGCAGTTCTTC | CASSTRDRRVGQFF
. | TRBD2 | TRBJ2-7 | TRBV27 | TGTGCCAGCAGTTTCGAGGGAGGGAACGAGCAGTACTTC | CASSFEGGNEQYF
. | . | TRBJ1-1 | TRBV18 | TGTGCCAGCTCACCACGGGGGCAAACTGAAGCTTTCTTT | CASSPRGQTEAFF
. | . | TRBJ2-7 | TRBV5-1 | TGCGCCAGCAGCTTGGGCAGTACCCCCTACGAGCAGTACTTC | CASSLGSTPYEQYF
. | . | TRBJ1-1 | TRBV7-8 | TGTGCCAGCAGCTTTCTCTCGGGGAACACTGAAGCTTTCTTT | CASSFLSGNTEAFF
once | . | TRBJ2-3 | TRBV3-1/TRBV3-2 | TGTGCCAGCAGGCAACAAGTTAGCGGTAGCACAGATACGCAGTATTTT | CASRQQVSGSTDTQYF
. | . | TRBJ1-3 | TRBV27 | TGTGCCAGCAGTGGGCCAGCCCGAAACACCATATATTTT | CASSGPARNTIYF
. | . | TRBJ1-6 | TRBV3-1/TRBV3-2 | TGCGGGGGTGGGAATCGAAATTCACCCCTCCACTTT | CGGGNRNSPLHF
. | TRBD1 | TRBJ2-7 | TRBV14 | TGTGCCAGCAGCCACGACAGGGCAACCGGTTACTACGAGCAGTACTTC | CASSHDRATGYYEQYF
. | . | TRBJ2-1 | TRBV7-9 | TGTGCCAGCAGCCTTAGGAGGCCCGGGATGAAGCAGTTCTTC | CASSLRRPGMKQFF
once | TRBD1 | TRBJ1-4 | TRBV9 | TGTGCCAGCAGCCCCCGGCCACAGGGGTTCGAAAAACTGTTTTTT | CASSPRPQGFEKLFF
. | TRBD2 | TRBJ2-3 | TRBV30 | TGTGCCTGGAGTGCGGGCGGGGGGGGCCCAGATACGCAGTATTTT | CAWSAGGGGPDTQYF
. | . | TRBJ1-1 | TRBV6-2/TRBV6-3 | TGTGCCAGCAGTTTTGGGACTTACACTGAAGCTTTCTTT | CASSFGTYTEAFF
. | . | TRBJ2-4 | TRBV4-1 | TGCGCCAGCAGACCGCGGACAACCCAGATGGGAAACATTCAGTACTTC | CASRPRTTQMGNIQYF
. | . | TRBJ1-2 | TRBV25-1 | TGTGCCAGCAGTGAACCAGGGCCTCAATATGGCTACACCTTC | CASSEPGPQYGYTF